Detailed here is one T cell receptor beta chain. Its antigen is undetermined. The data were obtained in a study of T cells in Graves' hyperthyroidism and ophthalmopathy. Across the study: The blood sample was taken at first diagnosis, before treatment began.

The study's findings and limits: Researchers found most expanded thyroid clonotypes above 0.001 in blood as well.

Trimming shortened V by 4 bases and J by 2 bases, and 13 bases separated the two germline ends. CDR3 length: 15 amino acids. Germline lookup yields CDR1 SGHTA and CDR2 FQGNSA. It was RNA transcripts that yielded the amplified TCR beta CDR3 regions. The TCR CDR3 was amplified in a first-round RT-PCR using the HTBI primer set. MiXCR, applied by TCRdb to the multiplex PCR reads, yields one record per CDR3 protein. This sample carries roughly 380,000 distinct CDR3 sequences, approximately 13% of them seen once, and the ten largest clones take under 25%. Blood dates from first hyperthyroidism diagnosis, before any ophthalmopathy symptoms.

This clonotype was obtained from a man aged 25 to 40 with Graves' hyperthyroidism that later progressed to Graves' ophthalmopathy. The chain links TRBV7-2 to TRBJ2-3, with a weak D call TRBD2 (6 bases). The sequenced material came from blood. This chain's CDR3 is CASSWASSVTDTQYF. CDR3 DNA sequence: TGTGCCAGCAGCTGGGCCTCTAGCGTCACAGATACGCAGTATTTT.